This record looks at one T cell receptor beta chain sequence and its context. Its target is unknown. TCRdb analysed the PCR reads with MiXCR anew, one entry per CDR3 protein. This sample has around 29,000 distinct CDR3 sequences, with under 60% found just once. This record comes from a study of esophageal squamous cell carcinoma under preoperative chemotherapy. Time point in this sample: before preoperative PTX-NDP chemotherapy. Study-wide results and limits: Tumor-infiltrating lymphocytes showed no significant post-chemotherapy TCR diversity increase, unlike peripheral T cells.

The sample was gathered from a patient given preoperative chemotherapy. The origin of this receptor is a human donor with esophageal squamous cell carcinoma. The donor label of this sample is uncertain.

CDR3 nucleotides: TGCGCCAGCAGCCCCGGAACCACGTACGAGCAGTACTTC. This encodes CASSPGTTYEQYF. The chain combines TRBV5-1 with TRBJ2-7; D remains ambiguous. The CDR3 loop spans 13 amino acids. From germline, CDR1 is SGHRS and CDR2 YFSETQ. Trimming cost V 4 bases and J 4 bases, with 12 bases left between them.